This paragraph reports one T cell receptor beta chain. The CDR3 extends over 11 amino acids. V gave up 7 bases and J gave up 3 bases, with 9 bases separating them. Germline CDR1 SQVTM, CDR2 ANQGSEA. Per the original methods: Scientists estimated how many nucleated cells there were by amplifying reference gene primers. Assay used: immunoSEQ multiplex PCR; TCRdb lists only in-frame clones, some missing. The DNA gave D and trimming, while V, J and clone size come from that table. The data show about 70,000 clones, roughly 80% seen once. This entry belongs to a study of blood T cell repertoires in COVID-19.

The TCR comes from a woman aged 55-75 years with acute or convalescent COVID-19. Sequencing input: peripheral blood. The chain uses TRBV29-1 and TRBJ1-1; D is ambiguous. CDR3 bases: TGCAGCGGGGGATCGGACACTGAAGCTTTCTTT. It codes for CSGGSDTEAFF.